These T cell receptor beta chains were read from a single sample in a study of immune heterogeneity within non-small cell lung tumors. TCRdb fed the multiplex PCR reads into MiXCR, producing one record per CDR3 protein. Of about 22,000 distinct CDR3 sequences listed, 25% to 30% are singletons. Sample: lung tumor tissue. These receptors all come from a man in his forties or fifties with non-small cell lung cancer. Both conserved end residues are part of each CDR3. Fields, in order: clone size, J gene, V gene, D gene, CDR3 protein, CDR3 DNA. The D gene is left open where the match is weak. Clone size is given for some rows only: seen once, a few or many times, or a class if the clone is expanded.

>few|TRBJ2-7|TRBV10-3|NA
CATTRGDNSYEQYF
TGTGCCACAACGCGTGGGGACAACTCCTACGAGCAGTACTTC
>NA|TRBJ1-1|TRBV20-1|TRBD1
CSARDLDRGNTEAFF
TGCAGTGCTAGAGATCTCGACAGGGGGAACACTGAAGCTTTCTTT
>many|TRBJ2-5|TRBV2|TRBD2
CASSWEGPQTQYF
TGTGCCAGCAGTTGGGAGGGCCCGCAGACCCAGTACTTC
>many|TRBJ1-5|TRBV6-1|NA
CASRPYSNQPQHF
TGTGCCAGCAGACCTTATAGCAATCAGCCCCAGCATTTT
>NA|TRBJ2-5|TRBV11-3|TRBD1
CASSLQGAGETQYF
TGTGCCAGCAGCCTACAGGGGGCAGGGGAGACCCAGTACTTC
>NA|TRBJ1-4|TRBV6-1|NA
CASSQPNEKLFF
TGTGCCAGCAGCCAACCGAATGAAAAACTGTTTTTT
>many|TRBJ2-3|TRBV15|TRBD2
CATSRDDGSGPTDTQYF
TGTGCCACCAGCAGAGATGATGGTAGCGGGCCCACAGATACGCAGTATTTT
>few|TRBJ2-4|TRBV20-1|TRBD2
CSARPGLAGDKNIQYF
TGCAGTGCTAGACCAGGACTAGCGGGAGACAAAAATATTCAGTACTTC
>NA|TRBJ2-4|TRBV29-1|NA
CSAYRENIQYF
TGCAGCGCCTACAGGGAAAACATTCAGTACTTC
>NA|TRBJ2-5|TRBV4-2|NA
CASSQVGGVPETQYF
TGTGCCAGCAGCCAAGTCGGTGGGGTCCCTGAGACCCAGTACTTC
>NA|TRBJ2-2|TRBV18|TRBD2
CASSPGRGGTGELFF
TGTGCCAGCTCGCCGGGACGGGGGGGCACCGGGGAGCTGTTTTTT
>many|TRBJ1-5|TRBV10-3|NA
CAISESAGNTGNQPQHF
TGTGCCATCAGTGAGTCGGCAGGTAACACGGGCAATCAGCCCCAGCATTTT
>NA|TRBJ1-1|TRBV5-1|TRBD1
CASSLDGQGGTEAFF
TGCGCCAGCAGCTTGGATGGGCAGGGGGGCACTGAAGCTTTCTTT
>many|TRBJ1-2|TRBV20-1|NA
CSAPGWDANYGYTF
TGCAGTGCCCCCGGGTGGGACGCCAACTATGGCTACACCTTC
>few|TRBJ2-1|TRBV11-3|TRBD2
CASSSLSGRLVYNEQFF
TGTGCCAGCAGCTCGCTTAGCGGGAGGCTCGTTTACAATGAGCAGTTCTTC
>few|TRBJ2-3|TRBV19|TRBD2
CASSIVGLAGATDTQYF
TGTGCCAGTAGTATTGTAGGCTTAGCGGGAGCCACAGATACGCAGTATTTT
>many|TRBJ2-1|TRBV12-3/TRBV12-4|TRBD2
CASSRTSGGNEQFF
TGTGCCAGCAGTAGGACTAGCGGAGGTAATGAGCAGTTCTTC